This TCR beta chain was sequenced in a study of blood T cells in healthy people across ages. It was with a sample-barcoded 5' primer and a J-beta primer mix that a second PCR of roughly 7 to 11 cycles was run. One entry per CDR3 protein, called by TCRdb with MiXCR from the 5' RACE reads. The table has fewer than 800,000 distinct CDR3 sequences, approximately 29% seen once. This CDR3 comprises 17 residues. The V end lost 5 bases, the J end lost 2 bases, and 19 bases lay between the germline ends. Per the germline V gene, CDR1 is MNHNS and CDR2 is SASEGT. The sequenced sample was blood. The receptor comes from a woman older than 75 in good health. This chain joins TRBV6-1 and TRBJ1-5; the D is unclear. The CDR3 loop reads CASSPRGPVYGNQPQHF. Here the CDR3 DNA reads TGTGCCAGCAGTCCGCGGGGTCCAGTGTATGGCAATCAGCCCCAGCATTTT.